These 7 T cell receptor beta chains were sequenced from one sample in a study of shared clonotypes between healthy human individuals (dated by TCRdb to the early 2020s). The library was made by the immunoSEQ multiplex PCR assay. TCRdb holds this immuneACCESS table with in-frame rearrangements only. Some clones are missing; in checked studies, unresolved V genes explain under half, and the rest has no known cause. The sample records approximately 2.3 million clones, 90% to 95% of which are singletons. The ten largest clonotypes hold roughly 0.36% of the sample. Source material: naive CD4+ T cells from PBMCs. What the cell subset or site label conveys for this sample: CD45RA+ positively selected. All receptors come from a man aged 18 to 29 in good health. Some clones in this sample may be carry-over from other donors' samples.

The V and J genes are TRBV29-1 and TRBJ2-2; the match to TRBD2 covers 8 bases. J was trimmed by 4 bases and V by 7 bases; bases with no gene match: 11. The germline V gene encodes CDR1 SQVTM and CDR2 ANQGSEA. This CDR3 has 15 amino acids. The CDR3 sequence: CSAGDSGSSTGELFF. CDR3 nucleotides: TGCAGCGCTGGAGACAGCGGGAGCAGCACCGGGGAGCTGTTTTTT.

This chain links TRBV7-2 with TRBJ1-1; D gene unclear. This CDR3 comprises 13 residues. Germline CDR1 and CDR2: SGHTA and FQGNSA. V was pared by 3 bases and J by 0 bases, with 5 bases between. The CDR3 here is CASSFLMNTEAFF. Written as DNA, the CDR3 is TGTGCCAGCAGCTTCCTTATGAACACTGAAGCTTTCTTT.

The DNA of the CDR3 is TGTGCCAGCAGCGCCCAACGGGGCTATGGCTACACCTTC. It encodes CASSAQRGYGYTF. The chain combines TRBV7-2 with TRBJ1-2, with D uncertain. The V end lost 5 bases, the J end lost 4 bases, and 11 bases lay between the germline ends. Per germline, CDR1 SGHTA and CDR2 FQGNSA. The CDR3 spans 13 residues.

The J gene is TRBJ2-3, the V gene TRBV5-1, with TRBD2 matching over 9 bases. Germline lookup yields CDR1 SGHRS and CDR2 YFSETQ. The CDR3 is 16 residues long. V was pared by 4 bases and J by 4 bases, with 10 bases of the junction left unmatched. The CDR3, as DNA: TGCGCCAGCAGCACCCGGACTAGCGCGGTCTCAGATACGCAGTATTTT. Protein sequence: CASSTRTSAVSDTQYF. Supplemented by reference TRBV5-1 and TRBJ2-3, the full variable domain reads KAGVTQTPRYLIKTRGQQVTLSCSPISGHRSVSWYQQTPGQGLQFLFEYFSETQRNKGNFPGRFSGRQFSNSRSEMNVSTLELGDSALYLCASSTRTSAVSDTQYFGPGTRLTVL.

The chain has TRBV7-9 and TRBJ1-2; TRBD1 agrees at 11 bases. The CDR3 covers 16 residues. Germline V CDR1 and CDR2: SEHNR, FQNEAQ (reference sequence). Germline trimming cut 6 bases from V and 6 bases from J; bases unmatched to any gene: 12. The DNA of the CDR3 is TGTGCCAGCAGGTTTGGACAGGGGGCGCAAGGCGATGGCTACACCTTC. It encodes CASRFGQGAQGDGYTF.

V and J are TRBV19 and TRBJ1-2; 7 nucleotides align to TRBD1. Germline lookup yields CDR1 LNHDA and CDR2 SQIVND (reference sequence). This CDR3 is 14 amino acids long. V gave up 7 bases and J gave up 0 bases; unmatched junction bases: 5. Here the CDR3 DNA reads TGTGCCAGTAAGGAAACAGGGGCTAACTATGGCTACACCTTC. It encodes CASKETGANYGYTF.

As to this clone: Other DNA sequences from this sample encode an identical CDR3 as well. The J gene is TRBJ2-1, the V gene TRBV6-5, with D unresolved. Looked up from germline, CDR1 is MNHEY and CDR2 is SVGAGI. The V end was cut by 3 bases, the J end by 4 bases, with 7 bases between. CDR3 length equals 13 residues. The CDR3 nucleotides are TGTGCCAGCAGTTATGACTCTTACAATGAGCAGTTCTTC. This encodes CASSYDSYNEQFF.